Below, 22 T cell receptor beta chains from the same sample are listed, as sequenced in a study of cytomegalovirus exposure and HLA in healthy donors. The study ran its PCR with 60 Vbeta and 13 Jbeta primers. Sequenced by immunoSEQ multiplex PCR; TCRdb stores in-frame clones only, minus some. The data show fewer than 110,000 clones, around 77% seen once. The sequencing input was PBMCs. Source of these receptors: a man between 45 and 60 years old in good health and CMV-seropositive.

This chain uses TRBV7-8 with TRBJ2-3; tentatively, D is TRBD2 (6 bases). Trimming took off 5 bases at V and 8 bases at J, with 20 bases between the two ends. CDR1 SGHVS and CDR2 FQNEAQ come from the germline V gene. The CDR3 loop spans 15 amino acids. CDR3 sequence: CASSLSRREFVTQYF. The CDR3, as DNA: TGTGCCAGCAGCCTTTCTCGACGGGAGTTTGTTACGCAGTATTTT.

This chain connects TRBV7-9 to TRBJ2-5; 7 nucleotides agree with TRBD2. The CDR3 sequence is 15 residues long. Germline V lookup: CDR1 SEHNR, CDR2 FQNEAQ (reference sequence). The junction had 7 bases not matched to a gene; V was cut back by 5 bases and J by 1 base. CDR3 residues: CASSEGLDGQETQYF. CDR3 nucleotide sequence: TGTGCCAGCAGCGAAGGACTAGACGGCCAAGAGACCCAGTACTTC. Complete variable domain (other parts from reference TRBV7-9 and TRBJ2-5): DTGVSQNPRHKITKRGQNVTFRCDPISEHNRLYWYRQTLGQGPEFLTYFQNEAQLEKSRLLSDRFSAERPKGSFSTLEIQRTEQGDSAMYLCASSEGLDGQETQYFGPGTRLLVL.

The rearrangement links TRBV15 to TRBJ1-1; D ambiguous. V was pared by 1 base and J by 0 bases, with 9 bases between. This CDR3 is built from 15 residues. Germline lookup yields CDR1 LNHNV and CDR2 YYDKDF (reference sequence). The DNA of the CDR3 is TGTGCCACCAGCAGAGTATCAGTTATGAACACTGAAGCTTTCTTT. It specifies CATSRVSVMNTEAFF. The variable domain in full, completed from reference TRBV15 and TRBJ1-1, reads DAMVIQNPRYQVTQFGKPVTLSCSQTLNHNVMYWYQQKSSQAPKLLFHYYDKDFNNEADTPDNFQSRRPNTSFCFLDIRSPGLGDTAMYLCATSRVSVMNTEAFFGQGTRLTVV.

The chain couples TRBV27 to TRBJ2-7; 8 bases are shared with TRBD1. The CDR3 is made up of 12 amino acids. V lost 5 bases, J lost 11 bases, and 8 bases stayed unmatched. The germline gives CDR1 MNHEY, CDR2 SMNVEV (reference sequence). CDR3 in amino acids: CASSRTSGGKYF. As DNA, the CDR3 is TGTGCCAGCAGTCGCACCTCAGGGGGCAAGTACTTC.

Within the sample, this clone is medium-sized. In the same sample, other DNA sequences code for this CDR3. The chain is built from TRBV5-6 and TRBJ2-7, with a possible D match to TRBD1 (5 bases). CDR3 length: 15 residues. Germline assignment: CDR1 SGHDT and CDR2 YYEEEE. The ends were cut back, 0 bases at V and 4 bases at J, with 14 bases in the middle. CDR3 amino acids: CASSLERGWGYEQYF. As DNA, the CDR3 is TGTGCCAGCAGCTTGGAAAGGGGTTGGGGATACGAGCAGTACTTC.

V and J are TRBV4-2 and TRBJ2-5, with 7 positions matching TRBD1. The closer fit of TRBJ2-7 to the DNA end suggests the J call may be wrong. This CDR3 spans 16 amino acids. Germline CDR1 and CDR2: LGHNA and YNFKEQ. The CDR3 here is CASSQAHGQASYEQYF. The CDR3, as DNA: TGTGCCAGCAGCCAAGCACACGGACAGGCGTCCTACGAGCAGTACTTC.

The chain combines TRBV9 with TRBJ2-1; D ambiguous. This CDR3 is 15 amino acids long. The V end was cut by 4 bases, the J end by 9 bases, with 20 bases between. CDR1 and CDR2 from the germline V gene are SGDLS and YYNGEE. CDR3 in amino acids: CASSQRLVGPGEQFF. The CDR3 DNA reads TGTGCCAGCAGCCAACGGCTAGTCGGTCCGGGTGAGCAGTTCTTC.

This chain's CDR3 is CASSRGGAVLYEQYF. CDR3 nucleotides: TGTGCCAGCAGTCGCGGCGGGGCGGTCCTCTACGAGCAGTACTTC. The chain couples TRBV28 to TRBJ2-7, with D tentatively TRBD2 (6 bases). V lost 5 bases and J lost 3, with 17 bases in between. This CDR3 spans 15 amino acids. Germline CDR1 and CDR2: MDHEN and SYDVKM.

The chain is built from TRBV28 and TRBJ2-7; maybe TRBD2 (6 bases). Trimming shortened V by 6 bases and J by 6 bases, and 30 bases separated the two germline ends. Germline values: CDR1 MDHEN, CDR2 SYDVKM. This CDR3 spans 18 amino acids. The CDR3 coding sequence is TGTGCCAGCAGCCCTGCCGGTATTCGGCGGGTTCGGGGGAGCGAGCAGTACTTC. Translation: CASSPAGIRRVRGSEQYF.

V gene TRBV28 combines with J gene TRBJ2-3; TRBD2 agrees at 12 bases. This CDR3 has 21 amino acids. V lost 3 bases to trimming and J lost 0 bases; unmatched junction nucleotides: 16. Per germline, CDR1 MDHEN and CDR2 SYDVKM. Written as DNA, the CDR3 is TGTGCCAGCAGTTTCCCCACCAGGACTAGCGGGGTACGTAGGAGCACAGATACGCAGTATTTT. This gives the protein CASSFPTRTSGVRRSTDTQYF.

The chain links TRBV2 to TRBJ2-3; 8 bases fit TRBD2. This CDR3 spans 17 amino acids. Germline CDR1 SNHLY, CDR2 FYNNEI. J lost 1 base, V lost 8 bases, and 14 bases had no gene match. CDR3 region: CASFRGAGRGGTDTQYF. The CDR3 coding sequence is TGTGCCAGCTTCCGGGGGGCCGGGAGGGGCGGCACAGATACGCAGTATTTT. The whole variable domain, remainder taken from reference TRBV2 and TRBJ2-3, is EPEVTQTPSHQVTQMGQEVILRCVPISNHLYFYWYRQILGQKVEFLVSFYNNEISEKSEIFDDQFSVERPDGSNFTLKIRSTKLEDSAMYFCASFRGAGRGGTDTQYFGPGTRLTVL.

This rearrangement joins TRBV29-1 to TRBJ2-2, with TRBD2 matching 8 bases. V shed 3 bases, J shed 4 bases, and the junction held 4 bases outside the gene matches. CDR1 is SQVTM, CDR2 ANQGSEA, per germline. CDR3 size: 14 residues. The CDR3 sequence: CSVEVAGSTGELFF. As DNA, the CDR3 is TGCAGCGTTGAGGTAGCGGGATCCACCGGGGAGCTGTTTTTT.

This clone turned up a few times. The chain employs TRBV7-2 and TRBJ2-1, with unresolved D. The V gene's germline CDR1 is SGHTA and CDR2 FQGNSA. Trimming cost V 0 bases and J 12 bases, with 15 bases left between them. The CDR3 is made up of 14 amino acids. The CDR3 coding sequence is TGTGCCAGCAGCTTAGCCCATGGCCAGATGGCGCAGTTCTTC. Translating gives CASSLAHGQMAQFF.

The gene calls are TRBV5-6 and TRBJ1-1; 10 bases align to TRBD1. Germline CDR1 reads SGHDT; CDR2 reads YYEEEE. The CDR3 contains 14 residues. Trimming at V came to 4 bases and at J to 7 bases, leaving 7 bases not matched to a gene. CDR3 nucleotides: TGTGCCAGCAGCCCGACAGGGGGCTACGGTGAAGCTTTCTTT. Amino acids: CASSPTGGYGEAFF.

The rearrangement uses TRBV7-3 and TRBJ2-1; D is perhaps TRBD2 (6 bases). The CDR3 is 14 residues long. Germline lookup yields CDR1 SGHTA and CDR2 FQGTGA. The V and J ends lost 2 bases and 7 bases respectively, with 12 bases between them. The CDR3 protein is CASSLLGGMNEQFF. In nucleotides, the CDR3 is TGTGCCAGCAGCTTATTGGGAGGAATGAATGAGCAGTTCTTC. The variable domain in full, with the rest retrieved from reference TRBV7-3 and TRBJ2-1, is GAGVSQTPSNKVTEKGKYVELRCDPISGHTALYWYRQSLGQGPEFLIYFQGTGAADDSGLPNDRFFAVRPEGSVSTLKIQRTERGDSAVYLCASSLLGGMNEQFFGPGTRLTVL.

This clone was picked up one time. The chain has TRBV29-1 and TRBJ2-3; D is ambiguous. CDR3 length: 13 amino acids. V was cut by 6 bases and J by 4 bases, with 14 bases left in between. CDR1 is SQVTM, CDR2 ANQGSEA, per germline. Written as DNA, the CDR3 is TGCAGCGTGACCCGGGTTCTGGCAGATACGCAGTATTTT. Translated, it gives CSVTRVLADTQYF.

In the case of this clone: Sequence at one end of the junction differs from germline and may be a read error. This chain connects TRBV7-9 to TRBJ2-7, with 13 bases fitting TRBD2. The germline V gene encodes CDR1 SEHNR and CDR2 FQNEAQ (reference sequence). This CDR3 comprises 15 residues. CDR3 loop: CSSSPGTSGIYEQYF. As DNA, the CDR3 is TGTTCCAGCAGCCCCGGGACTAGCGGGATCTACGAGCAGTACTTC.

The rearrangement links TRBV27 to TRBJ2-5, with D possibly TRBD2 on 5 matching bases. The length of the CDR3 is 13 residues. V lost 4 bases and J 4 bases, leaving 10 bases between the germline ends. Per germline, CDR1 MNHEY and CDR2 SMNVEV (reference sequence). The CDR3 region is CASSSPRGETQYF. The CDR3 nucleotides are TGTGCCAGCAGTTCCCCCCGGGGAGAGACCCAGTACTTC.

The CDR3 coding sequence is TGTGCCAGCAAGGAAGGCGGGACGCAGTATTTT. This encodes CASKEGGTQYF. V is TRBV6-1 and J is TRBJ2-3; D might be TRBD2 (5 bases). The CDR3 runs 11 residues. CDR1 MNHNS and CDR2 SASEGT come from the germline V gene. Trimming removed 7 bases at V and 9 bases at J, with 11 bases between.

The V call is TRBV27, the J call TRBJ2-5, with D unresolved. The CDR3 loop spans 11 amino acids. With 4 bases removed from V and 4 bases from J, the gap between germline ends came to 4 bases. From germline, CDR1 is MNHEY and CDR2 SMNVEV (reference sequence). The CDR3 DNA reads as TGTGCCAGCAGTTCCCGAGAGACCCAGTACTTC. Protein: CASSSRETQYF.

This chain links TRBV29-1 with TRBJ2-7; 12 nucleotides match TRBD1. J gave up 5 bases and V 1 base, and 21 bases lay outside the gene matches. The CDR3 runs 20 residues. Germline lookup yields CDR1 SQVTM and CDR2 ANQGSEA. CDR3 DNA: TGCAGCGTTGAAGGAATCGTAGGGACAGGGGGCGCCAAAAGCATCGACGAGCAGTACTTC. Amino acid sequence: CSVEGIVGTGGAKSIDEQYF.

CDR3 region: CASSVGPGDTEAFF. CDR3 nucleotide sequence: TGTGCCAGCAGCGTAGGTCCGGGGGACACTGAAGCTTTCTTT. This chain joins TRBV9 and TRBJ1-1; TRBD1 might be the D (5 bases). The germline CDR1 and CDR2 sequences are SGDLS and YYNGEE. V gave up 0 bases and J gave up 3 bases, with 9 bases separating them. The CDR3 contains 14 residues.